These T cell receptor beta chains were read from a single sample in a study of Ad26.COV2.S vaccination and SARS-CoV-2 variants. The data were produced by immunoSEQ multiplex PCR, yet TCRdb's version contains in-frame clones alone and is incomplete. Of about 680,000 clones listed, roughly 90% are singletons. The source was peripheral blood, collected in a trial of Ad26.COV2.S vaccine versus placebo. Receptors were obtained from a person aged 18-65 years who received the Ad26.COV2.S COVID-19 vaccine or a placebo. CDR3s leave out the opening cysteine and the closing phenylalanine or tryptophan. Not all rows give a size; the values are once, few, many and, for expanded clones, a class.

v_gene,len,j_gene,abundance,CDR3aa
TRBV5-5,13,TRBJ2-3,NA,ASSFAPPGTDTQY
TRBV10-1,14,TRBJ2-1,NA,ASSPPGRGSYNEQF
TRBV27,13,TRBJ2-3,NA,ASSSSGTATDTQY
TRBV7-3,9,TRBJ2-3,NA,ASNNRDTQY
TRBV2,13,TRBJ2-7,NA,ASSETAGGSYEQY
TRBV12-3/TRBV12-4,9,TRBJ2-4,NA,ASSLSREVY
TRBV9,13,TRBJ2-3,NA,ASSVDNYPTDTQY
TRBV7-9,11,TRBJ2-1,NA,ASSLDSPYEQF
TRBV7-9,13,TRBJ2-4,NA,ASSLGGLAKNIQY
TRBV6-5,12,TRBJ1-4,NA,ASSPQGYGEKLF
TRBV10-3,12,TRBJ2-1,NA,AIRSGSGMDEQF
TRBV10-2,13,TRBJ1-5,NA,ASSSGQSGGQPQH
TRBV6-6,14,TRBJ2-5,NA,ASSRTAVKLLETQY
TRBV19,14,TRBJ2-5,NA,ASSISWVRSGETQY
TRBV11-3,13,TRBJ1-2,NA,ASSLGVGTIYGYT
TRBV10-3,12,TRBJ2-1,few,AISGREGGNEQF
TRBV7-2,12,TRBJ2-1,NA,ASSLGGGGNEQF
TRBV19,15,TRBJ2-2,NA,ASSPWSAISNTGELF
TRBV7-3,11,TRBJ1-1,NA,ASSLSVNTEAF
TRBV27,14,TRBJ1-4,few,ASSFRGGRTNEKLF
TRBV7-7,11,TRBJ2-5,NA,ASSKQRQETQY
TRBV6-5,13,TRBJ1-2,NA,ASSSPQGAIYGYT
TRBV21-1,13,TRBJ2-5,NA,ASSSRQGWQETQY
TRBV7-8,15,TRBJ2-3,NA,ASSLVERGANGDTQY
TRBV5-1,13,TRBJ2-1,NA,ASSSSGTGGNEQF
TRBV4-2,12,TRBJ1-6,NA,ASSTDRVRSPLH
TRBV2,9,TRBJ1-1,NA,ASRGNTEAF
TRBV7-2,11,TRBJ1-1,NA,ASSLKWDREAF
TRBV20-1,11,TRBJ2-7,NA,SASSGRGYEQY
TRBV3-1/TRBV3-2,13,TRBJ2-5,NA,ASSPLGSLAGTQY
TRBV5-4,15,TRBJ2-6,NA,ASSFVTGGSGANVLT